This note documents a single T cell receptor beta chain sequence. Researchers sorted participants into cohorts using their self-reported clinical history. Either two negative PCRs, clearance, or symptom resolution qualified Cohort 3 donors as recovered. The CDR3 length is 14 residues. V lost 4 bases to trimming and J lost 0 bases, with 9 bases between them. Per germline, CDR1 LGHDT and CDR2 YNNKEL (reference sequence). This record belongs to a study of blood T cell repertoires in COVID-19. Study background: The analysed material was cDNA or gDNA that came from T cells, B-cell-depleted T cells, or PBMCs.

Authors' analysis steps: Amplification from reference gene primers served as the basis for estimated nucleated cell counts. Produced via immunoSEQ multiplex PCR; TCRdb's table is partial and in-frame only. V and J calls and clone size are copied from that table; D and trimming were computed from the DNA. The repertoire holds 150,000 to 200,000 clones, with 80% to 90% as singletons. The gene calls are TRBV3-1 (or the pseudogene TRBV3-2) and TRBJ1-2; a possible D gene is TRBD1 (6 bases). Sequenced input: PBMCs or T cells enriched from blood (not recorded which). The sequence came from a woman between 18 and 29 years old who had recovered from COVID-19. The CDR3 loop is CASSLQGSNYGYTF. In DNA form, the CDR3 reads TGTGCCAGCAGCCTCCAGGGGTCTAACTATGGCTACACCTTC.